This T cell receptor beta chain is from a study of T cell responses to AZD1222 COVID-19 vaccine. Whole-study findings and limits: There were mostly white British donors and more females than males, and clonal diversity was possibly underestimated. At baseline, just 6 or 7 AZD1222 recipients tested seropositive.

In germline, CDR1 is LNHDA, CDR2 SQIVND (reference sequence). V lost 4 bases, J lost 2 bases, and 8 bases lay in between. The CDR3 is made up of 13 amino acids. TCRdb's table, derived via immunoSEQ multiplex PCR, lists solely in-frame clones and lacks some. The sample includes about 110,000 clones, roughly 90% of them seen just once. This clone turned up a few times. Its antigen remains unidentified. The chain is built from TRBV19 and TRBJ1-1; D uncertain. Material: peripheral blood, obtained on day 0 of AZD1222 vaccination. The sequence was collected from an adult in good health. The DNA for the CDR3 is TGTGCCAGTAGTACTCAAGTCAACACTGAAGCTTTCTTT. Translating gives CASSTQVNTEAFF.